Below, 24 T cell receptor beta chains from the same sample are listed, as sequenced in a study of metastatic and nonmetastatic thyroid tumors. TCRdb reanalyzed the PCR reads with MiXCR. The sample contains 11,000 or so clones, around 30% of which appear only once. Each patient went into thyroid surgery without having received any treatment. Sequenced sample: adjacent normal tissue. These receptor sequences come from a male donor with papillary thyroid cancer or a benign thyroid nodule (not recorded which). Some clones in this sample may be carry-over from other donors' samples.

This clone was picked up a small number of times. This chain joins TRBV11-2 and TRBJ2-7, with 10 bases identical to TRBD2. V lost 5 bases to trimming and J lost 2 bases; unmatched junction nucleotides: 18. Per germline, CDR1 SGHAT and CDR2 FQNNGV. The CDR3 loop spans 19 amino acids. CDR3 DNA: TGTGCCAGCAGCGGCAGTTCGGAGCGGGAGGGTATTAGACCCTACGAGCAGTACTTC. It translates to CASSGSSEREGIRPYEQYF.

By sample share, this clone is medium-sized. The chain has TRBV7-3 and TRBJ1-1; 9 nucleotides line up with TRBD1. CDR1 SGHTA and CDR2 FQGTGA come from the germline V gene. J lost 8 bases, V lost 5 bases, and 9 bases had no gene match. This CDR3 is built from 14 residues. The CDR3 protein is CASSVTGGALEAFF. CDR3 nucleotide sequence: TGTGCCAGCAGCGTTACAGGGGGCGCCTTAGAAGCTTTCTTT.

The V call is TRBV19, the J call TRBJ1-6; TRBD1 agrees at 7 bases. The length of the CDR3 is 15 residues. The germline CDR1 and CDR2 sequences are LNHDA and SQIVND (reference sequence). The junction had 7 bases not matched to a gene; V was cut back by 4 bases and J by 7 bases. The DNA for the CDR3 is TGTGCCAGTAGTAACGACAGGGCGAAAAATTCACCCCTCCACTTT. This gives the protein CASSNDRAKNSPLHF.

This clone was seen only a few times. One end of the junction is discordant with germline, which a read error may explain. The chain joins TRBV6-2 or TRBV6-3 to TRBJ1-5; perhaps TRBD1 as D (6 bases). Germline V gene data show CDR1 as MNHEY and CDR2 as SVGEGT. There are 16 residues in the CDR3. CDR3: CASSYSEGGCNQLQHF. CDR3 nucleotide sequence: TGTGCCAGCAGTTACTCGGAGGGGGGATGCAATCAGCTCCAGCATTTT.

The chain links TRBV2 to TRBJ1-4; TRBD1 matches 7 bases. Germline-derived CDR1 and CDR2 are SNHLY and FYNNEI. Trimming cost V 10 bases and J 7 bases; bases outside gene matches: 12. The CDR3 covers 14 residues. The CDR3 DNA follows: TGTGCCATCATCCCTGGGACAGAGATTGAAAAACTGTTTTTT. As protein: CAIIPGTEIEKLFF.

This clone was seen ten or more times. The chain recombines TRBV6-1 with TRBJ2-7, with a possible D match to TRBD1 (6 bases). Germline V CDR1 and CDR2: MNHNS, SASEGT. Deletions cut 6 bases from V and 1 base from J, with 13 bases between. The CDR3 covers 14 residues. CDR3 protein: CASRPPGQSYEQYF. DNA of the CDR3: TGTGCCAGCAGGCCCCCGGGACAATCCTACGAGCAGTACTTC.

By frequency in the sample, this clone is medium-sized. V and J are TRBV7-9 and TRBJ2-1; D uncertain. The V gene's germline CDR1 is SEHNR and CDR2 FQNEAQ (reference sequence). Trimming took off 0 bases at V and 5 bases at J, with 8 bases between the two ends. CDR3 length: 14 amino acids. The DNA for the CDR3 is TGTGCCAGCAGCTTAGCTGAGTCTAACAATGAGCAGTTCTTC. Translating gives CASSLAESNNEQFF.

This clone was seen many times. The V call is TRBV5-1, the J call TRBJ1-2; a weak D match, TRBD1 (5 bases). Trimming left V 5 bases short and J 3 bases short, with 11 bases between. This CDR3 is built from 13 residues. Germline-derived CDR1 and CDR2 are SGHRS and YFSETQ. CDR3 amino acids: CASRQDRDYGYTF. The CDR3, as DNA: TGCGCCAGCAGACAGGACCGAGACTATGGCTACACCTTC.

The DNA for the CDR3 is TGTGCTAGTACTCTGACTAGCGAGACCACCGGGGAGCTGTTTTTT. Amino acid sequence: CASTLTSETTGELFF. This chain links TRBV12-5 with TRBJ2-2; 8 bases line up with TRBD2. The CDR3 covers 15 residues. The germline gives CDR1 LGHNT, CDR2 FRNRAP. The V segment lost 8 bases and the J segment 4 bases; nucleotides outside the gene matches: 9.

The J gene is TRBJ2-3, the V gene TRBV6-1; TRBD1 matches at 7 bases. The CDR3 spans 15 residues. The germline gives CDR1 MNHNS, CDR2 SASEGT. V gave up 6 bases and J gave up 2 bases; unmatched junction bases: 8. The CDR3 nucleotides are TGTGCCAGCAGGGCCAGGGGGTTTCTCACAGATACGCAGTATTTT. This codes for CASRARGFLTDTQYF.

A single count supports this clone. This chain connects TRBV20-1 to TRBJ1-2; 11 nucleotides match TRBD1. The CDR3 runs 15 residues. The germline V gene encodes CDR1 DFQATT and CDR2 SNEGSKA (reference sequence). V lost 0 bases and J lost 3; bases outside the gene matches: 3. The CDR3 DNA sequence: TGCAGTGCTAGAGAGTTGGGACAGGGGGACTATGGCTACACCTTC. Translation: CSARELGQGDYGYTF.

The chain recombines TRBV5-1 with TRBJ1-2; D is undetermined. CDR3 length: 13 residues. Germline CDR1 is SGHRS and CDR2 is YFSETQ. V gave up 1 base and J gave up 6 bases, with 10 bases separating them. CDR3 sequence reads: CASSLRDRDGYTF. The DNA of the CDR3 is TGCGCCAGCAGCTTGAGGGATAGAGATGGCTACACCTTC.

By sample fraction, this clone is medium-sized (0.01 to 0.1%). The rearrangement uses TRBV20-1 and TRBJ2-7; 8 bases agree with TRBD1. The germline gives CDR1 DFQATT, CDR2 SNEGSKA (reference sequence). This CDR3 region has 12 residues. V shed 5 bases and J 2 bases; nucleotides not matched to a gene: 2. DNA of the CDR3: TGCAGTGCTGGGGACAGGCCCTACGAGCAGTACTTC. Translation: CSAGDRPYEQYF.

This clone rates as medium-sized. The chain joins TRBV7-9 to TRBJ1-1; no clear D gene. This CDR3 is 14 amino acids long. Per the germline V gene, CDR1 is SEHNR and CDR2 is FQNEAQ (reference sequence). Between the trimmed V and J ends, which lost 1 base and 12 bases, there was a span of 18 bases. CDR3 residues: CASSLVTGRSISFF. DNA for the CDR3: TGTGCCAGCAGCTTAGTCACGGGCAGGTCAATATCTTTCTTT.

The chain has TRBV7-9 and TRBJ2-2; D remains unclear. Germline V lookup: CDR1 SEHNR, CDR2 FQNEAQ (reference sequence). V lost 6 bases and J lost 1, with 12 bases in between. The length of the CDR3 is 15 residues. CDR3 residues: CASRPGAGNTGELFF. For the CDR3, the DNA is TGTGCCAGCAGACCGGGCGCAGGGAACACCGGGGAGCTGTTTTTT.

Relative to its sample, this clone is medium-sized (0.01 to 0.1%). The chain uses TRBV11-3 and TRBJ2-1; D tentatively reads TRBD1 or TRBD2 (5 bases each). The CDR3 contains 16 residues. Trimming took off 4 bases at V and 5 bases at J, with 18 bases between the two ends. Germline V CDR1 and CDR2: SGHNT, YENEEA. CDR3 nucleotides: TGTGCCAGCAGCTCCGGGGCCACGAGGTCCCACAATGAGCAGTTCTTC. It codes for CASSSGATRSHNEQFF.

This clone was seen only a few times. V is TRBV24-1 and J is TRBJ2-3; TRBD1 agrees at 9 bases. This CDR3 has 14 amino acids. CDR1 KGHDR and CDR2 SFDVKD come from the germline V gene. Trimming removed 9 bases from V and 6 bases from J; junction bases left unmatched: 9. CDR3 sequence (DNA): TGTGCCACCGCCGGGACAGGGTGCTGGGATACGCAGTATTTT. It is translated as CATAGTGCWDTQYF.

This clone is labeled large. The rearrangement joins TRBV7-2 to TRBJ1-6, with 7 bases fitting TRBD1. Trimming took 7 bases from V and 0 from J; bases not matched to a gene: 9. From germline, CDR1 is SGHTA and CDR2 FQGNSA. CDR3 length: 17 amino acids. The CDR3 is CASKTQGVGSYNSPLHF. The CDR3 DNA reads TGTGCCAGCAAAACCCAGGGGGTGGGCTCCTATAATTCACCCCTCCACTTT.

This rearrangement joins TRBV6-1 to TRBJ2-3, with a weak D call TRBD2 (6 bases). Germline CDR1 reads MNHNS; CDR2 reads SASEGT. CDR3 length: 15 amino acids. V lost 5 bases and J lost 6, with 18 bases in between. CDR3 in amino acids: CASSPSTTSTDTQYF. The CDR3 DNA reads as TGTGCCAGCAGTCCATCAACGACTAGTACGGATACGCAGTATTTT.

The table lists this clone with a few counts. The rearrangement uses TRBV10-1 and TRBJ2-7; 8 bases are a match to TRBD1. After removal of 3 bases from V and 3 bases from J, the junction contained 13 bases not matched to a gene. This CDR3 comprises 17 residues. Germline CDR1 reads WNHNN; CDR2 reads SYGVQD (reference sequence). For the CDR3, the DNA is TGCGCCAGCAGTGAAGAACATCACAGGGGGAATCACTACGAGCAGTACTTC. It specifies CASSEEHHRGNHYEQYF.

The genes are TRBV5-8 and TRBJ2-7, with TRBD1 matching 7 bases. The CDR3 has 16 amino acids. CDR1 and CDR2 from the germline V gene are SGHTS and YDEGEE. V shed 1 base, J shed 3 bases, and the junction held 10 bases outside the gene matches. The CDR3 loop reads CASSLHRGIHYYEQYF. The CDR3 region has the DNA TGTGCCAGCAGCTTGCACAGGGGAATTCACTACTACGAGCAGTACTTC. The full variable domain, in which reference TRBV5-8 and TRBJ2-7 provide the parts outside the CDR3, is EAGVTQSPTHLIKTRGQQATLRCSPISGHTSVYWYQQALGLGLQFLLWYDEGEERNRGNFPPRFSGRQFPNYSSELNVNALELEDSALYLCASSLHRGIHYYEQYFGPGTRLTVT.

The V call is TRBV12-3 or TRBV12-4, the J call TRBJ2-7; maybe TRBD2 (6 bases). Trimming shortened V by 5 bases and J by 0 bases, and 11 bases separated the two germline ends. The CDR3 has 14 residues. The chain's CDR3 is CASSRDSTSYEQYF. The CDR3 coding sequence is TGTGCCAGCAGTCGGGACTCTACCTCCTACGAGCAGTACTTC.

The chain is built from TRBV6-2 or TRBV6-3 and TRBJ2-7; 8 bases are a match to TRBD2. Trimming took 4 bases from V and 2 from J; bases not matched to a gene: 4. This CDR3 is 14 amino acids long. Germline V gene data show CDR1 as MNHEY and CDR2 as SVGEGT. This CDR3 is CASSWSAGAYEQYF. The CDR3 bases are TGTGCCAGCAGTTGGTCAGCGGGAGCCTACGAGCAGTACTTC.

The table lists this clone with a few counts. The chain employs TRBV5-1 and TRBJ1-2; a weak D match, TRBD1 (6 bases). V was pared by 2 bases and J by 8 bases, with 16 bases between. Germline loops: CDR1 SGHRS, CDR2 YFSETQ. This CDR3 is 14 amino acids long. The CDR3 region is CASSLLTGQWGYTF. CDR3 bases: TGCGCCAGCAGCTTATTAACAGGGCAATGGGGCTACACCTTC.